This TCR beta chain originates from a study of T cells in Graves' hyperthyroidism and ophthalmopathy. This clonotype has ten or more counts. V was trimmed by 3 bases and J by 4 bases, leaving 15 bases between them. CDR3 length equals 15 residues. RNA transcripts provided the source from which TCR beta CDR3 regions were amplified. A set of HTBI primers served as the primers for a first-round RT-PCR of the TCR CDR3. TCRdb independently ran MiXCR on the multiplex PCR reads; one entry per CDR3 protein. This table has 500,000 to 600,000 distinct CDR3 sequences, around 45% appearing once. The receptor was isolated from a woman between 18 and 29 years old with Graves' hyperthyroidism. Sequences were obtained from peripheral blood or thyroid tissue (not recorded which). The chain is built from TRBV12-3 or TRBV12-4 and TRBJ2-5; weak D call: TRBD1 (6 bases). DNA of the CDR3: TGTGCCAGCAGTTTCGGACAGTTAATGGGAGAGACCCAGTACTTC. Its translation is CASSFGQLMGETQYF.